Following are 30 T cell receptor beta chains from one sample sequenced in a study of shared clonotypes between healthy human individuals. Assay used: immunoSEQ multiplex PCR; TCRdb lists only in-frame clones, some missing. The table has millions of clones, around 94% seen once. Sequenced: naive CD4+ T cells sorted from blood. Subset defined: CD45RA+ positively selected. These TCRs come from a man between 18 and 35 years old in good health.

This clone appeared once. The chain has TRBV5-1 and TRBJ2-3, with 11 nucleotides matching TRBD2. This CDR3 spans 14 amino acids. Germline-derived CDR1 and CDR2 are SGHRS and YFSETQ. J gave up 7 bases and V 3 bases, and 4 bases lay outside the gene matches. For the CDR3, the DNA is TGCGCCAGCAGCTCGACTAGCGGGATTAATACGCAGTATTTT. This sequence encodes CASSSTSGINTQYF.

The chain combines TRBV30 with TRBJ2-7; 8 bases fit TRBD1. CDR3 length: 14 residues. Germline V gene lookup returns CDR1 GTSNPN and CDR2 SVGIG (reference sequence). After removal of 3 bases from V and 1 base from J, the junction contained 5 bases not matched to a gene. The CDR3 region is CAWSRQGFSYEQYF. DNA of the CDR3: TGTGCCTGGAGCCGACAGGGGTTTTCCTACGAGCAGTACTTC.

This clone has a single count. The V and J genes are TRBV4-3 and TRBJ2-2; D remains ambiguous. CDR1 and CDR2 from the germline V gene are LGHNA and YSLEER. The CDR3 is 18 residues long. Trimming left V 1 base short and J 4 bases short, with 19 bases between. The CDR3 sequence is CASSQVGSGGLGTGELFF. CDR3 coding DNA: TGCGCCAGCAGCCAAGTGGGGTCGGGTGGGCTGGGCACCGGGGAGCTGTTTTTT.

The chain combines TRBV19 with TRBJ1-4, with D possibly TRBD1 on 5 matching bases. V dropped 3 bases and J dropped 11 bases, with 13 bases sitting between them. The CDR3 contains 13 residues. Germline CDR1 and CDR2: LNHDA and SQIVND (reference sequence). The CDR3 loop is CASSMAGWGKLFF. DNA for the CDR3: TGTGCCAGTAGTATGGCTGGCTGGGGGAAACTGTTTTTT.

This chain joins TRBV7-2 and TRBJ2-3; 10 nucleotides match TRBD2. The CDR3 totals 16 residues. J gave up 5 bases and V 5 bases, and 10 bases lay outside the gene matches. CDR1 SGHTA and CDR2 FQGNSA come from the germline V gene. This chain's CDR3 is CASSPNPSGSGDTQYF. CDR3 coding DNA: TGTGCCAGCAGCCCAAACCCTAGCGGGAGTGGAGATACGCAGTATTTT.

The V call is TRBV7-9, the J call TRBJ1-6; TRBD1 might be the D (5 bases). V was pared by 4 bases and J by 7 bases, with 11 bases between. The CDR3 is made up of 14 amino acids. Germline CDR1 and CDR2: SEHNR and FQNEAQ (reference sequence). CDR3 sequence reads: CASSWGGLNSPLHF. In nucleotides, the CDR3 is TGTGCCAGCAGCTGGGGCGGATTAAATTCACCCCTCCACTTT.

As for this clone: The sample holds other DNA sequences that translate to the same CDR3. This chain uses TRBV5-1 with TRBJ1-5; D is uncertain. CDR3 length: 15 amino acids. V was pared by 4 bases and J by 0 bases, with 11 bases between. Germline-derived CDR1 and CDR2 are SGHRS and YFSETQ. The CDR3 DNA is TGCGCCAGCAGCCCCGACGGAAATAGCAATCAGCCCCAGCATTTT. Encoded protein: CASSPDGNSNQPQHF.

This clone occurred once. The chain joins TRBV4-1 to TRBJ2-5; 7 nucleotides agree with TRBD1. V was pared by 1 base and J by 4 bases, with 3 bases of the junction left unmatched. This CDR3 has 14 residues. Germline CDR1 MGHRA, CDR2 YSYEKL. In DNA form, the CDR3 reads TGCGCCAGCAGCCAAGTCACAGGGGTAGAGACCCAGTACTTC. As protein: CASSQVTGVETQYF.

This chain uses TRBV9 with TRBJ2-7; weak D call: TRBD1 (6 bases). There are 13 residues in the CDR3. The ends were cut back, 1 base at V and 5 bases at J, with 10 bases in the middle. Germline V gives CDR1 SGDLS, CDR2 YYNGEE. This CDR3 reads CASSVLQGDEQYF. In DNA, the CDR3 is TGTGCCAGCAGCGTATTACAGGGAGACGAGCAGTACTTC.

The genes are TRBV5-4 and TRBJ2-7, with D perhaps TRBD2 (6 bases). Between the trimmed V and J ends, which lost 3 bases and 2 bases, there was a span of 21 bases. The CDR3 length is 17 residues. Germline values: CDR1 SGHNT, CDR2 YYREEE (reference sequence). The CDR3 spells CASSSKFGTARAYEQYF. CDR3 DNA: TGTGCCAGCAGCTCAAAATTCGGGACTGCGAGGGCCTACGAGCAGTACTTC. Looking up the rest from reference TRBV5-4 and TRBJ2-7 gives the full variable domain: ETGVTQSPTHLIKTRGQQVTLRCSSQSGHNTVSWYQQALGQGPQFIFQYYREEENGRGNFPPRFSGLQFPNYSSELNVNALELDDSALYLCASSSKFGTARAYEQYFGPGTRLTVT.

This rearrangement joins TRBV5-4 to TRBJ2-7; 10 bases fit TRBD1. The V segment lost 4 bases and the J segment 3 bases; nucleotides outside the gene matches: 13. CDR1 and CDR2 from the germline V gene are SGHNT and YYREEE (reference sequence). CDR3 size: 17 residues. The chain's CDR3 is CASSDTRKDRGYYEQYF. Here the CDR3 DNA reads TGTGCCAGCAGCGACACACGAAAGGACAGGGGGTACTACGAGCAGTACTTC. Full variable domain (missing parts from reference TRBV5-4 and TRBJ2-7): ETGVTQSPTHLIKTRGQQVTLRCSSQSGHNTVSWYQQALGQGPQFIFQYYREEENGRGNFPPRFSGLQFPNYSSELNVNALELDDSALYLCASSDTRKDRGYYEQYFGPGTRLTVT.

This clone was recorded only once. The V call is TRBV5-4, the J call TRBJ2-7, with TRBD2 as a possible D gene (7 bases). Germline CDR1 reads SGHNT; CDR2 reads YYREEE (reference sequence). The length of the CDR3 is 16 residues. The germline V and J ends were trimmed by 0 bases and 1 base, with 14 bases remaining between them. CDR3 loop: CASSLGAGDTSYEQYF. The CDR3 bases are TGTGCCAGCAGCTTGGGGGCGGGGGACACATCCTACGAGCAGTACTTC. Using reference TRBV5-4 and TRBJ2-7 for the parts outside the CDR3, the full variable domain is ETGVTQSPTHLIKTRGQQVTLRCSSQSGHNTVSWYQQALGQGPQFIFQYYREEENGRGNFPPRFSGLQFPNYSSELNVNALELDDSALYLCASSLGAGDTSYEQYFGPGTRLTVT.

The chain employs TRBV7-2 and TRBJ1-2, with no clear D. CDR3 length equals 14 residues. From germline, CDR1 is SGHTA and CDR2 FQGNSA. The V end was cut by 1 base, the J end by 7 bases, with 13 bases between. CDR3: CASSLVGALVGYTF. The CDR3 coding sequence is TGTGCCAGCAGCTTAGTGGGCGCATTGGTTGGCTACACCTTC.

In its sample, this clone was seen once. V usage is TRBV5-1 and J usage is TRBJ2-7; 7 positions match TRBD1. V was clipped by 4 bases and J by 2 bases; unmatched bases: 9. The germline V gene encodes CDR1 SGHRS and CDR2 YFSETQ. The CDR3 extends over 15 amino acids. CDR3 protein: CASSLGTATTYEQYF. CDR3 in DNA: TGCGCCAGCAGCCTAGGGACAGCAACTACCTACGAGCAGTACTTC.

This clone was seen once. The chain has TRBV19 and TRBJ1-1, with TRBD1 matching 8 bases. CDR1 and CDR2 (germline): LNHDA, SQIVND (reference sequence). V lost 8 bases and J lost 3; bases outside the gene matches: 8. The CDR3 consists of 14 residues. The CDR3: CASSGTGKYTEAFF. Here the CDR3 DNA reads TGTGCCAGTTCGGGGACAGGAAAATACACTGAAGCTTTCTTT.

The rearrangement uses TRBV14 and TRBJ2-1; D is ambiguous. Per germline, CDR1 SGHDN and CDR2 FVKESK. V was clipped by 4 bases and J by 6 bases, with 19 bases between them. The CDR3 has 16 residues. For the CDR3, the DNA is TGTGCCAGCAGCCTCCATCCGCCCGTTCTCCCCAATGAGCAGTTCTTC. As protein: CASSLHPPVLPNEQFF. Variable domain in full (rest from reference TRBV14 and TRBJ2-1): EAGVTQFPSHSVIEKGQTVTLRCDPISGHDNLYWYRRVMGKEIKFLLHFVKESKQDESGMPNNRFLAERTGGTYSTLKVQPAELEDSGVYFCASSLHPPVLPNEQFFGPGTRLTVL.

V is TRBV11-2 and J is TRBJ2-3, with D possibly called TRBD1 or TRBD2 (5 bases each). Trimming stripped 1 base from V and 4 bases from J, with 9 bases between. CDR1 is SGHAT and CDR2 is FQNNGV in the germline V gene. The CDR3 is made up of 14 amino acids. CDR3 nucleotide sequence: TGTGCCAGCAGCTTAGCGGGGCGCCCAGATACGCAGTATTTT. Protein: CASSLAGRPDTQYF.

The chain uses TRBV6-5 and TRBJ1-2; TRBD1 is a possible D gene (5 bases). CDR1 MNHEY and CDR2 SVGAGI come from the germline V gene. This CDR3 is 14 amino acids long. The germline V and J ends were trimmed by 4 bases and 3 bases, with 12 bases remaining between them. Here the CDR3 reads CASSLTVPDYGYTF. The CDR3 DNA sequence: TGTGCCAGCAGTTTGACAGTACCGGACTATGGCTACACCTTC.

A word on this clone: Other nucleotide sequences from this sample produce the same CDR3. CDR3 region: CASSPGQGGNQPQHF. The CDR3, as DNA: TGTGCCAGCAGCCCGGGACAGGGTGGCAATCAGCCCCAGCATTTT. The rearrangement joins TRBV7-2 to TRBJ1-5; 9 bases agree with TRBD1. There are 15 residues in the CDR3. The V gene end was trimmed by 5 bases and the J gene end by 2 bases; junction bases not matched to a gene: 4. The germline V gene encodes CDR1 SGHTA and CDR2 FQGNSA.

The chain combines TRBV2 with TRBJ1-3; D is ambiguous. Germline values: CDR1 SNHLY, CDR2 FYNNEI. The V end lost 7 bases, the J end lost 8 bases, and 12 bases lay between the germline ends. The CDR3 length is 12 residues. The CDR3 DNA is TGTGCCAGCAACTTAGGCGCGGACACCATATATTTT. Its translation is CASNLGADTIYF.

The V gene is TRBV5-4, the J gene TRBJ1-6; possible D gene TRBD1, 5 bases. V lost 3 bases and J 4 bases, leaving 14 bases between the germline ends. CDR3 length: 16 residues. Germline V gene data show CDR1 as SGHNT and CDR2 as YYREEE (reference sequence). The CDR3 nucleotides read TGTGCCAGCAGCTCAGGGCCGGGGGTTTATAATTCACCCCTCCACTTT. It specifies CASSSGPGVYNSPLHF.

The DNA of the CDR3 is TGTGCCAGTAGTCCGCTGAATGGGGGGACTCAAAGCTCTGGAAACACCATATATTTT. Translating gives CASSPLNGGTQSSGNTIYF. The chain links TRBV19 to TRBJ1-3, with D possibly TRBD1 on 5 matching bases. Trimming removed 5 bases from V and 0 bases from J, with 23 bases in between. The germline CDR1 and CDR2 sequences are LNHDA and SQIVND (reference sequence). The CDR3 loop spans 19 amino acids.

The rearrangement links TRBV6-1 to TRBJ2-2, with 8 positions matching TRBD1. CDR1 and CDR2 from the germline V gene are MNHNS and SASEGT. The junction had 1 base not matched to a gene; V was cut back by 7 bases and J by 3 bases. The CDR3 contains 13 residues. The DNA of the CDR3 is TGTGCCAGCAACAGGGGGGACACCGGGGAGCTGTTTTTT. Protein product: CASNRGDTGELFF.

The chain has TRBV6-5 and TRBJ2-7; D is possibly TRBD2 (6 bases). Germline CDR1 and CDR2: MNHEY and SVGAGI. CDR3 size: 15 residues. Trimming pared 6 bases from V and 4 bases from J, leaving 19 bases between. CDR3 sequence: CASSPGTLGGYEQYF. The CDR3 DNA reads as TGTGCCAGCAGCCCTGGGACTCTCGGAGGATACGAGCAGTACTTC.

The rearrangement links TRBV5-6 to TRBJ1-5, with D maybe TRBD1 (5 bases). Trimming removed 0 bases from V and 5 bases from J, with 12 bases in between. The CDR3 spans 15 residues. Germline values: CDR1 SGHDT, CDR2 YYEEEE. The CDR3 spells CASSLAGRADQPQHF. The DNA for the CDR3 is TGTGCCAGCAGCTTGGCGGGCAGGGCCGATCAGCCCCAGCATTTT.

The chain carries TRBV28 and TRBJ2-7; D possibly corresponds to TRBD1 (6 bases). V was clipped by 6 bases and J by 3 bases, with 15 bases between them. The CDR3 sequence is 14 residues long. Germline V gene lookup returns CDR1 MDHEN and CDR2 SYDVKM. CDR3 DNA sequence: TGTGCCAGCAGCAAAACAGGGAGAATCTACGAGCAGTACTTC. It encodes CASSKTGRIYEQYF.

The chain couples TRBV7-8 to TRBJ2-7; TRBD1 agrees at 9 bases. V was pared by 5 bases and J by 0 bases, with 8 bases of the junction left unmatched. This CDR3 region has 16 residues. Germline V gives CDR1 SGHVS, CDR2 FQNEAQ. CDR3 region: CASSLLGTGSSYEQYF. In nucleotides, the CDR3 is TGTGCCAGCAGCCTACTCGGGACAGGGAGCTCCTACGAGCAGTACTTC.

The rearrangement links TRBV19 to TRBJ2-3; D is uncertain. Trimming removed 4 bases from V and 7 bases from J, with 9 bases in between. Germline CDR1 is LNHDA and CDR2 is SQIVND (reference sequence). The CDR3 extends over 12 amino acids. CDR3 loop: CASSTQLNTQYF. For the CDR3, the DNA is TGTGCCAGTAGTACACAGCTAAATACGCAGTATTTT.

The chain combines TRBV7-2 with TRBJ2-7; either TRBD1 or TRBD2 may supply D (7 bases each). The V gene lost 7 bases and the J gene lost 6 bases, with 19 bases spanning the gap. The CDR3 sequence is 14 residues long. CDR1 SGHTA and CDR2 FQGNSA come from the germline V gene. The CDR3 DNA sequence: TGTGCCAGCACCAGCGGGACAGAGCCTTTCGAGCAGTACTTC. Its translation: CASTSGTEPFEQYF.

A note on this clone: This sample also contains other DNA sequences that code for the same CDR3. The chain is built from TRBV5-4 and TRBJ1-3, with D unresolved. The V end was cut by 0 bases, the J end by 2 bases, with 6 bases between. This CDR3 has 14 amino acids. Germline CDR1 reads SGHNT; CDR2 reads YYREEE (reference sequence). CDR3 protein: CASSLDSTGNTIYF. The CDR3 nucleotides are TGTGCCAGCAGCTTGGACAGCACTGGAAACACCATATATTTT.